Listed below are T cell receptor beta chains from one sample, sequenced in a study of T cells after somatic rescue of genetic block. Produced via immunoSEQ multiplex PCR; TCRdb's table is partial and in-frame only. The sample lists 12,000 or so clones; roughly 73% were seen once. The sequencing sample was made of peripheral blood mononuclear cells (PBMCs). Receptor source: a boy aged 5-17 years. Both conserved end residues are part of each CDR3. The D gene is left open where the match is weak. Expanded clones get a size class; other rows say once, few or many, or leave the size out.

NA,15,NA,TRBV5-4,TRBJ1-6,CASSWGYKGNSPLHF,TGTGCCAGCAGCTGGGGTTACAAGGGGAATTCACCCCTCCACTTT
NA,16,NA,TRBV7-9,TRBJ2-2,CASIPPAGAGTGELFF,TGTGCCAGCATCCCCCCGGCGGGTGCGGGCACCGGGGAGCTGTTTTTT
NA,15,TRBD1,TRBV19,TRBJ1-1,CASSLRQGQNTEAFF,TGTGCCAGTAGTCTCCGACAGGGACAGAACACTGAAGCTTTCTTT
NA,13,NA,TRBV7-3,TRBJ2-7,CASSAQGPYEQYF,TGTGCCAGCAGCGCACAGGGTCCCTACGAGCAGTACTTC
few,19,NA,TRBV7-9,TRBJ2-7,CASSLGWDGALTSTYEQYF,TGTGCCAGCAGCTTAGGGTGGGACGGAGCCCTCACCAGCACCTACGAGCAGTACTTC
NA,14,TRBD2,TRBV28,TRBJ2-1,CASSLIGGRAEQFF,TGTGCCAGCAGTTTAATTGGCGGGAGGGCTGAGCAGTTCTTC
few,13,NA,TRBV29-1,TRBJ2-2,CNSVWGITGELFF,TGCAACAGCGTCTGGGGCATCACCGGGGAGCTGTTTTTT
NA,14,NA,TRBV11-2,TRBJ1-1,CASSLGGLNTEAFF,TGTGCCAGCAGCTTAGGGGGTTTAAACACTGAAGCTTTCTTT
few,18,TRBD2,TRBV5-1,TRBJ2-7,CASSPFPPGTITSYEQYF,TGCGCCAGCAGCCCATTTCCCCCCGGGACTATCACCTCCTACGAGCAGTACTTC
NA,14,NA,TRBV27,TRBJ1-5,CASSRHYSNQPQHF,TGTGCCAGCAGTCGTCACTATAGCAATCAGCCCCAGCATTTT
few,14,NA,TRBV19,TRBJ2-7,CASSPDTPPYEQYF,TGTGCCAGTAGTCCGGACACTCCCCCCTACGAGCAGTACTTC
NA,13,NA,TRBV18,TRBJ2-7,CASSPILQTEQYF,TGTGCCAGCTCACCAATTTTACAGACCGAGCAGTACTTC
NA,16,NA,TRBV25-1,TRBJ1-4,CASSESGGTVNEKLFF,TGTGCCAGCAGTGAATCGGGGGGAACAGTTAATGAAAAACTGTTTTTT
NA,15,NA,TRBV5-1,TRBJ2-1,CASSLRRETYNEQFF,TGCGCCAGCAGCTTGAGACGGGAGACCTACAATGAGCAGTTCTTC
NA,14,NA,TRBV10-1,TRBJ2-7,CASSELEGNYEQYF,TGCGCCAGCAGTGAGTTGGAGGGAAACTACGAGCAGTACTTC
NA,15,TRBD2,TRBV11-2,TRBJ2-5,CASSYAGGPGETQYF,TGTGCCAGCAGCTACGCGGGGGGGCCGGGAGAGACCCAGTACTTC
NA,15,TRBD1,TRBV7-3,TRBJ2-7,CASSLAGTGGYEQYF,TGTGCCAGCAGCCTCGCCGGGACAGGGGGGTACGAGCAGTACTTC
NA,15,TRBD2,TRBV18,TRBJ2-7,CASSKTSGVIYEQYF,TGTGCCAGCTCAAAAACTAGCGGGGTGATCTACGAGCAGTACTTC
NA,15,TRBD2,TRBV5-1,TRBJ2-1,CASRGLAGDDNEQFF,TGCGCCAGCAGAGGGCTAGCGGGGGACGACAATGAGCAGTTCTTC
NA,13,NA,TRBV7-8,TRBJ2-5,CASSLPFQETQYF,TGTGCCAGCAGCCTCCCTTTCCAAGAGACCCAGTACTTC
NA,11,TRBD1,TRBV30,TRBJ1-1,CAWMDRAEAFF,TGTGCCTGGATGGACAGGGCTGAAGCTTTCTTT
few,16,NA,TRBV6-5,TRBJ2-1,CASSFSRTASGTEQFF,TGTGCCAGCAGTTTCTCCCGGACAGCCTCAGGAACCGAGCAGTTCTTC
NA,14,NA,TRBV5-1,TRBJ2-7,CASSPWDGPDEQYF,TGCGCCAGCAGCCCCTGGGACGGGCCGGACGAGCAGTACTTC
NA,18,NA,TRBV10-1,TRBJ2-7,CASSEGRVRDPNSYEQYF,TGCGCCAGCAGTGAAGGTCGGGTTAGAGATCCCAACTCCTACGAGCAGTACTTC
few,16,TRBD2,TRBV5-1,TRBJ2-5,CASSLDRGVIQETQYF,TGCGCCAGCAGCTTGGATCGGGGGGTTATACAAGAGACCCAGTACTTC
once,14,TRBD1,TRBV27,TRBJ1-3,CASRGQASGNTIYF,TGTGCCAGCAGGGGACAGGCCTCTGGAAACACCATATATTTT
NA,15,NA,TRBV28,TRBJ2-3,CASNPTGTSTDTQYF,TGTGCCAGCAATCCGACAGGGACTAGCACAGATACGCAGTATTTT
NA,14,NA,TRBV5-1,TRBJ2-3,CASSLNQWPDTQYF,TGCGCCAGCAGCTTGAATCAGTGGCCAGATACGCAGTATTTT